The 18 T cell receptor beta chains below all came from one sample that was sequenced in a study of CD8 T cells in ankylosing spondylitis (dated by TCRdb to between 2016 and 2019). The protocol used for the library was 5' RACE. TCRdb records Illumina HiSeq 2500 as the sequencer. TCRdb reprocessing: public reads trimmed at Q25 with fastp, clones called with MiXCR, in-frame beta chains kept. Rows are combined by CDR3 protein, so each entry shows the most common genes and DNA. This sample holds fewer than 250,000 distinct CDR3 sequences; over 9.5% were observed only once. 2.5% to 3% of the sample is held by the ten biggest clonotypes. The specimen sequenced was blood, either unsorted or a sorted T cell fraction (not recorded which). These receptors all come from a male donor with ankylosing spondylitis or in good health (not recorded which).

At least ten counts were recorded for this clonotype. The rearrangement joins TRBV5-1 to TRBJ2-7, with D uncertain. The germline gives CDR1 SGHRS, CDR2 YFSETQ. V gave up 4 bases and J gave up 0 bases, with 11 bases separating them. There are 14 residues in the CDR3. The CDR3 loop is CASSLSPSSYEQYF. CDR3 sequence (DNA): TGCGCCAGCAGCCTGTCGCCAAGCTCCTACGAGCAGTACTTC.

The rearrangement links TRBV6-2 or TRBV6-3 to TRBJ1-5; TRBD1 agrees at 9 bases. J gave up 6 bases and V 6 bases, and 9 bases lay outside the gene matches. This CDR3 contains 15 residues. The germline CDR1 and CDR2 sequences are MNHEY and SVGEGT. The CDR3 DNA is TGTGCCAGCAGCCGGCCACAGGGGGCTTTTCAGCCCCAGCATTTT. Amino acid sequence: CASSRPQGAFQPQHF.

The sample holds many counts of this clonotype. The genes are TRBV12-3 or TRBV12-4 and TRBJ2-7; 9 bases align to TRBD1. The CDR3 covers 15 residues. The J segment lost 6 bases and the V segment lost 4 bases, leaving 10 bases of the junction unmatched. The CDR3 nucleotides read TGTGCCAGCAGTTCGGGGACAGGGCTGTCCAGCGAGCAGTACTTC. Protein sequence: CASSSGTGLSSEQYF.

The genes are TRBV11-2 and TRBJ2-7, with D maybe TRBD1 (6 bases). Trimming removed 5 bases from V and 0 bases from J, with 17 bases in between. Germline V gives CDR1 SGHAT, CDR2 FQNNGV. The CDR3 extends over 16 amino acids. CDR3 DNA: TGTGCCAGCAGCCAAGCCGTGGACAGAGTCTCCTACGAGCAGTACTTC. It specifies CASSQAVDRVSYEQYF.

This chain uses TRBV12-2 with TRBJ1-5; TRBD1, the table's D call, was not compared with the DNA. TRBV12-2 constitutes a pseudogene. The CDR3 sequence is 15 residues long. The CDR3 nucleotides read TGTGCAAGTCGCTTACGGGTCCCCCGTGTTCAGCCCCAGCATTTT. It is translated as CASRLRVPRVQPQHF.

This clonotype came up a few times. A much more abundant neighbour one base away suggests this may be a read error. This chain joins TRBV10-3 and TRBJ2-2, with D perhaps assigned TRBD1 or TRBD2 (5 bases each). This CDR3 has 17 residues. V was trimmed by 9 bases and J by 4 bases, leaving 24 bases between them. Germline CDR1 and CDR2: ENHRY and SYGVKD. For the CDR3, the DNA is TGTGCCATAAGCCGGGACCCTAGTCGGATGAGCACCGGGGAGCTGTTTTTT. Its protein product is CAISRDPSRMSTGELFF.

This clonotype was recorded many times. V gene TRBV20-1 combines with J gene TRBJ1-1; D remains unclear. The CDR3 is 14 residues long. V was trimmed by 2 bases and J by 3 bases, leaving 13 bases between them. The germline V gene encodes CDR1 DFQATT and CDR2 SNEGSKA (reference sequence). The CDR3 region has the DNA TGCAGTGCTAGAACCCACGACCGGTACACTGAAGCTTTCTTT. Residues: CSARTHDRYTEAFF.

This clonotype came up a few times. The chain recombines TRBV3-1 with TRBJ2-2; maybe TRBD2 (6 bases). The CDR3 totals 14 residues. The germline V gene has CDR1 LGHDT and CDR2 YNNKEL (reference sequence). Trimming took 5 bases from V and 4 from J, leaving 11 bases between them. The CDR3 loop is CASSVGGSTGELFF. DNA of the CDR3: TGTGCCAGCAGCGTAGGAGGGAGCACCGGGGAGCTGTTTTTT.

There are many counts of this clonotype. The rearrangement uses TRBV12-3 or TRBV12-4 and TRBJ1-1, with D perhaps matching TRBD1 (5 bases). The CDR3 covers 15 residues. V lost 3 bases and J lost 1, with 12 bases in between. CDR3 bases: TGTGCCAGCAGTTTTGGTACGGGGCGGAACACTGAAGCTTTCTTT. Protein: CASSFGTGRNTEAFF.

This clonotype appeared many times. The J gene is TRBJ2-1, the V gene TRBV5-6; maybe TRBD2 (5 bases). V was trimmed by 3 bases and J by 4 bases, leaving 8 bases between them. The CDR3 has 13 amino acids. Germline loops: CDR1 SGHDT, CDR2 YYEEEE. The chain's CDR3 is CASSSRLYNEQFF. As DNA, the CDR3 is TGTGCCAGCAGCTCCAGACTATACAATGAGCAGTTCTTC.

This clonotype appeared a few times. V usage is TRBV7-9 and J usage is TRBJ1-1; TRBD1 matches at 10 bases. This CDR3 spans 15 amino acids. The V gene's germline CDR1 is SEHNR and CDR2 FQNEAQ (reference sequence). V trimming: 5 bases; J trimming: 3 bases; junction bases outside the gene matches: 6. The CDR3 here is CASSLRGQGYTEAFF. The CDR3 DNA is TGTGCCAGCAGCCTTAGGGGACAGGGGTACACTGAAGCTTTCTTT.

This clonotype has ten or more counts. The DNA for the CDR3 is TGTGCCAGCAGGACGGACCAAGAGACCCAGTACTTC. It codes for CASRTDQETQYF. V gene TRBV12-3 or TRBV12-4 combines with J gene TRBJ2-5; D is uncertain. V lost 6 bases, J lost 0 bases, and 5 bases lay in between. CDR3 size: 12 residues.

The gene calls are TRBV7-9 and TRBJ1-4; 7 bases are shared with TRBD1. This CDR3 contains 15 residues. The germline gives CDR1 SEHNR, CDR2 FQNEAQ (reference sequence). The V segment lost 6 bases and the J segment 4 bases; nucleotides outside the gene matches: 8. The CDR3 loop is CASSFTGTVNEKLFF. The CDR3 DNA is TGTGCCAGCAGTTTCACCGGGACAGTTAATGAAAAACTGTTTTTT.

This clonotype was picked up a small number of times. The chain links TRBV11-2 to TRBJ2-1; 12 bases fit TRBD2. V lost 5 bases, J lost 5 bases, and 7 bases stayed unmatched. This CDR3 is 16 amino acids long. Per the germline V gene, CDR1 is SGHAT and CDR2 is FQNNGV. The CDR3: CASSPFWTSGNNEQFF. For the CDR3, the DNA is TGTGCCAGCAGCCCCTTTTGGACTAGCGGGAACAATGAGCAGTTCTTC.

This clonotype was seen a handful of times. The rearrangement joins TRBV3-1 to TRBJ2-3; D perhaps matches TRBD2 (5 bases). The V and J ends lost 0 bases and 8 bases respectively, with 12 bases between them. Germline lookup yields CDR1 LGHDT and CDR2 YNNKEL (reference sequence). The CDR3 sequence is 14 residues long. CDR3 loop: CASSQESGRGTQYF. The CDR3 nucleotides read TGTGCCAGCAGCCAAGAGTCGGGCCGGGGTACGCAGTATTTT.

This clonotype came up many times. The V and J genes are TRBV4-2 and TRBJ2-5; D may be TRBD1 (6 bases). This CDR3 spans 14 amino acids. The V gene's germline CDR1 is LGHNA and CDR2 YNFKEQ. V lost 4 bases and J 2 bases, leaving 11 bases between the germline ends. The CDR3 nucleotides read TGTGCCAGCAGCCTTCGACAGGAACAAGAGACCCAGTACTTC. It specifies CASSLRQEQETQYF.

This clonotype has just a few counts. V usage is TRBV4-2 and J usage is TRBJ2-1; 13 nucleotides match TRBD2. The CDR3 has 18 residues. V lost 4 bases and J lost 5; bases outside the gene matches: 11. CDR1 is LGHNA and CDR2 is YNFKEQ in the germline V gene. The CDR3 loop reads CASSPDRGTSGADNEQFF. The CDR3, as DNA: TGTGCCAGCAGCCCTGACCGAGGGACTAGCGGGGCTGACAATGAGCAGTTCTTC.

Many counts were recorded for this clonotype. The chain recombines TRBV11-2 with TRBJ2-1; D may be TRBD1 (5 bases). Per the germline V gene, CDR1 is SGHAT and CDR2 is FQNNGV. V was shortened by 4 bases and J by 0 bases, with 10 bases between the two germline ends. The CDR3 sequence is 15 residues long. As DNA, the CDR3 is TGTGCCAGCAGCTCAGGGTACAGCTCCTACAATGAGCAGTTCTTC. This gives the protein CASSSGYSSYNEQFF. Full variable domain (remainder filled in from reference TRBV11-2 and TRBJ2-1): EAGVAQSPRYKIIEKRQSVAFWCNPISGHATLYWYQQILGQGPKLLIQFQNNGVVDDSQLPKDRFSAERLKGVDSTLKIQPAKLEDSAVYLCASSSGYSSYNEQFFGPGTRLTVL.